Presented here are 19 T cell receptor beta chains from one specimen sequenced in a study of vaccination effects on CD4 cells after COVID-19. Which antigens these TCRs recognize remains unknown. Sequenced by immunoSEQ multiplex PCR; TCRdb stores in-frame clones only, minus some. The data contain 17,000 or so clones, 65% to 75% of them singletons. Antigen-specific CD4+ T cells expanded by the ViraFEST assay with viral peptide pools were then sequenced. Subsequent to a culture period of nine to ten days, CD4+ T cells were isolated. This individual contracted SARS-CoV-2 between March and December 2020, as verified by PCR. As their vaccination, participants received two doses of either BNT162b2 or mRNA-1273. This sample comprised CD4+ T cells from PBMCs cultured with SARS-CoV-2 spike peptides, obtained after COVID-19 vaccination. The receptors derive from a human donor who had a prior SARS-CoV-2 infection.

V usage is TRBV28 and J usage is TRBJ1-2, with 8 bases matching TRBD1. Unmatched junction bases numbered 10, after V lost 5 bases and J lost 2 bases. Germline V gene data show CDR1 as MDHEN and CDR2 as SYDVKM. The CDR3 is 16 amino acids. The CDR3 reads CASSDRGVGLNYGYTF. The CDR3 nucleotides are TGTGCCAGCAGTGACAGGGGAGTAGGGTTAAACTATGGCTACACCTTC.

The chain carries TRBV5-6 and TRBJ2-5; a possible D gene is TRBD1 (5 bases). Germline CDR1 is SGHDT and CDR2 is YYEEEE. Trimming shortened V by 2 bases and J by 1 base, and 12 bases separated the two germline ends. The CDR3 has 15 amino acids. The CDR3 loop is CASSFGQQFQETQYF. The DNA of the CDR3 is TGTGCCAGCAGCTTCGGACAACAGTTCCAAGAGACCCAGTACTTC.

This chain joins TRBV2 and TRBJ1-2; D is uncertain. The CDR3 contains 13 residues. The germline V gene has CDR1 SNHLY and CDR2 FYNNEI. The ends were cut back, 1 base at V and 2 bases at J, with 5 bases in the middle. For the CDR3, the DNA is TGTGCCAGCAGTGAAGAAGGGAACTATGGCTACACCTTC. Its translation: CASSEEGNYGYTF.

DNA for the CDR3: TGTGCCAGCAGCCAAACGGGGACTAGCGGGAGACGTGTAGATACGCAGTATTTT. This codes for CASSQTGTSGRRVDTQYF. The gene calls are TRBV4-2 and TRBJ2-3; 14 positions agree with TRBD2. The germline CDR1 and CDR2 sequences are LGHNA and YNFKEQ. V gave up 2 bases and J gave up 5 bases; unmatched junction bases: 9. The CDR3 totals 18 residues.

The V and J genes are TRBV29-1 and TRBJ2-7; no definite D call. Trimming stripped 4 bases from V and 6 bases from J, with 13 bases between. The CDR3 length is 12 residues. CDR1 SQVTM and CDR2 ANQGSEA come from the germline V gene. The CDR3 DNA reads TGCAGCGTTGGTCGAGTAGGCAGCGAGCAGTACTTC. It translates to CSVGRVGSEQYF.

The chain recombines TRBV28 with TRBJ2-3, with D tentatively TRBD2 (7 bases). Per germline, CDR1 MDHEN and CDR2 SYDVKM. This CDR3 region has 15 residues. The V gene lost 6 bases and the J gene lost 4 bases, with 17 bases spanning the gap. CDR3 sequence (DNA): TGTGCCAGCAGCCACCTTGGGGGGGGCCCAGATACGCAGTATTTT. The encoded protein is CASSHLGGGPDTQYF.

In nucleotides, the CDR3 is TGTGCCAGCAGCGTAGCTGGTGGATTTGGACCCTTATTGGATGAGCAGTTCTTC. It codes for CASSVAGGFGPLLDEQFF. The chain has TRBV9 and TRBJ2-1; D gene unclear. The CDR3 spans 18 residues. The V end lost 0 bases, the J end lost 8 bases, and 24 bases lay between the germline ends. CDR1 is SGDLS and CDR2 is YYNGEE in the germline V gene.

V and J are TRBV2 and TRBJ1-1, with D perhaps TRBD1 (5 bases). V was shortened by 1 base and J by 3 bases, with 15 bases between the two germline ends. This CDR3 comprises 16 residues. Germline CDR1 SNHLY, CDR2 FYNNEI. The DNA of the CDR3 is TGTGCCAGCAGTGAAGGCCGCCCATCAGGGTACACTGAAGCTTTCTTT. Translation gives CASSEGRPSGYTEAFF.

The chain employs TRBV6-4 and TRBJ1-1, with 7 bases identical to TRBD1. The CDR3 consists of 14 residues. The germline CDR1 and CDR2 sequences are MRHNA and SNTAGT. V dropped 0 bases and J dropped 4; count of bases not matched to a gene: 2. The CDR3: CASSDSDRATEAFF. CDR3 in DNA: TGTGCCAGCAGTGACTCCGACAGGGCCACTGAAGCTTTCTTT.

This chain connects TRBV7-2 to TRBJ2-3; 7 bases match TRBD1. Per the germline V gene, CDR1 is SGHTA and CDR2 is FQGNSA. J lost 4 bases, V lost 4 bases, and 8 bases had no gene match. There are 15 residues in the CDR3. The CDR3 region is CASSYRQGLADTQYF. The DNA of the CDR3 is TGTGCCAGCAGCTACCGACAGGGCCTTGCAGATACGCAGTATTTT.

The genes are TRBV4-1 and TRBJ1-2; D call uncertain. There are 12 residues in the CDR3. V was clipped by 3 bases and J by 8 bases, with 10 bases between them. The germline gives CDR1 MGHRA, CDR2 YSYEKL. This CDR3 is CASSHPTQGYTF. The CDR3 DNA follows: TGCGCCAGCAGCCACCCCACTCAGGGCTACACCTTC.

The chain links TRBV6-5 to TRBJ1-5; D gene ambiguous. Germline V lookup: CDR1 MNHEY, CDR2 SVGAGI. V lost 2 bases to trimming and J lost 4 bases, with 9 bases between them. The CDR3 extends over 14 amino acids. The CDR3 here is CASSYQGENQPQHF. The DNA for the CDR3 is TGTGCCAGCAGTTACCAAGGCGAGAATCAGCCCCAGCATTTT.

The V gene is TRBV6-5, the J gene TRBJ2-7, with 9 bases fitting TRBD1. The CDR3 sequence is 14 residues long. Germline trimming cut 4 bases from V and 2 bases from J; bases unmatched to any gene: 3. Germline V gene lookup returns CDR1 MNHEY and CDR2 SVGAGI. The CDR3 sequence: CASSWDRVPYEQYF. The CDR3 DNA is TGTGCCAGCAGTTGGGACAGGGTGCCCTACGAGCAGTACTTC.

The rearrangement uses TRBV6-5 and TRBJ2-7; TRBD1 agrees at 10 bases. Germline CDR1 is MNHEY and CDR2 is SVGAGI. V dropped 1 base and J dropped 13; count of bases not matched to a gene: 7. This CDR3 is 13 amino acids long. Here the CDR3 reads CASSYYPDRGQYF. Written as DNA, the CDR3 is TGTGCCAGCAGTTACTACCCTGACAGGGGGCAATACTTC.

The V and J genes are TRBV5-4 and TRBJ1-2; 8 bases agree with TRBD1. The J segment lost 5 bases and the V segment lost 0 bases, leaving 6 bases of the junction unmatched. Looked up from germline, CDR1 is SGHNT and CDR2 is YYREEE (reference sequence). This CDR3 contains 15 residues. The CDR3 DNA follows: TGTGCCAGCAGCTTGGCCGGGGGACAGGTTTATGGCTACACCTTC. It codes for CASSLAGGQVYGYTF.

By share of the sample, this clone is medium-sized. The chain joins TRBV2 to TRBJ2-7, with D unclear. Germline CDR1 SNHLY, CDR2 FYNNEI. The CDR3 length is 11 residues. V gave up 6 bases and J gave up 5 bases, with 8 bases separating them. The CDR3 DNA reads as TGTGCCAGCAGCCCCTACCACGAGCAGTACTTC. The encoded protein is CASSPYHEQYF.

The rearrangement uses TRBV20-1 and TRBJ2-5, with a weak D call TRBD2 (5 bases). CDR3 length equals 11 residues. V dropped 5 bases and J dropped 4 bases, with 8 bases sitting between them. Per the germline V gene, CDR1 is DFQATT and CDR2 is SNEGSKA (reference sequence). CDR3 in DNA: TGCAGTGCTCTGGGGAGAGAGACCCAGTACTTC. Amino acids: CSALGRETQYF.

V usage is TRBV28 and J usage is TRBJ1-1, with 10 bases that match TRBD1. The CDR3 has 15 amino acids. Trimming removed 9 bases from V and 3 bases from J; junction bases left unmatched: 10. Germline CDR1 MDHEN, CDR2 SYDVKM. CDR3 loop: CASGSTGTGDTEAFF. DNA for the CDR3: TGTGCCAGTGGCTCGACCGGGACAGGGGACACTGAAGCTTTCTTT.

DNA of the CDR3: TGCGCCAGCAGCCGGACCGGGCCCGCCAAAAACATTCAGTACTTC. Translation gives CASSRTGPAKNIQYF. V usage is TRBV23-1 and J usage is TRBJ2-4, with D unresolved. TRBV23-1 is assigned to the ORF class and has an uncertain function. CDR3 length equals 15 residues. Deletions cut 6 bases from V and 1 base from J, with 13 bases between.